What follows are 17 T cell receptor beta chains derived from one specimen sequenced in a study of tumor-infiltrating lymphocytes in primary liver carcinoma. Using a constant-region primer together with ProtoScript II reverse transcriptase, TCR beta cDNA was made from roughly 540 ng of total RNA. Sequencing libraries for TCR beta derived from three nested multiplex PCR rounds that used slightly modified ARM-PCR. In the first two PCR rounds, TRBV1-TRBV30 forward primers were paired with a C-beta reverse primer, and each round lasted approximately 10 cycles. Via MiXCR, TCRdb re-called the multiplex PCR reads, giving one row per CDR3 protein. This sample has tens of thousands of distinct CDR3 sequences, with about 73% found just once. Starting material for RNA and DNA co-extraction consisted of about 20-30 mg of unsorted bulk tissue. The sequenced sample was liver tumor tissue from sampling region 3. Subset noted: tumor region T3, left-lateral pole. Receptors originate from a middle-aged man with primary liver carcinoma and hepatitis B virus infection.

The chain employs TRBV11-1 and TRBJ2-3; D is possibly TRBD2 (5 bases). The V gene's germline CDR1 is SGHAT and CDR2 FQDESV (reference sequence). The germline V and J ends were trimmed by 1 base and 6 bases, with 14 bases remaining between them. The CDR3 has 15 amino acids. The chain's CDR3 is CASSLVVGVSDTQYF. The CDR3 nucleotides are TGTGCCAGCAGCTTAGTAGTGGGAGTTTCTGATACGCAGTATTTT.

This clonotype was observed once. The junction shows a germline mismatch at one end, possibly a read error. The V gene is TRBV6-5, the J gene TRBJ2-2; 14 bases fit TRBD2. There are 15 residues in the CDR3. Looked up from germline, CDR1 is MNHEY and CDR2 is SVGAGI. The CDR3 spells CASRGTSGSLGGLFF. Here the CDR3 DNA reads TGTGCGAGTAGGGGGACTAGCGGGAGTCTTGGGGGGCTGTTTTTT.

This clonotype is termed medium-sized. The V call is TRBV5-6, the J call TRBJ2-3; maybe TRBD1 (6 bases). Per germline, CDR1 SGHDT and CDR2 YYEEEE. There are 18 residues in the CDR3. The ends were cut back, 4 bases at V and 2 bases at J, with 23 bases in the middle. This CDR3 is CASSTMSRQGSFTDTQYF. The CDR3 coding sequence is TGTGCCAGCAGCACCATGTCGAGGCAGGGGTCGTTCACAGATACGCAGTATTTT.

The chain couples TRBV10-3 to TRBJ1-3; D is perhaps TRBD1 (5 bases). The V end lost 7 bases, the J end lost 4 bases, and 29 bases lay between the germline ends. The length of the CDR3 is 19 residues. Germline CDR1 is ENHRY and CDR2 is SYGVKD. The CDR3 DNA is TGTGCCATCAATGGGTCGCGTGTCCCCTTTAGGGGAGAAGGAAACACCATATATTTT. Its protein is CAINGSRVPFRGEGNTIYF.

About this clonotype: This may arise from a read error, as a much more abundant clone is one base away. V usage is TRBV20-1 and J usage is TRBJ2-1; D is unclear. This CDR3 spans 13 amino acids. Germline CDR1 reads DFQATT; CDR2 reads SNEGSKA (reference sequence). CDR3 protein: CNARPYNYNEQFF. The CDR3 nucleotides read TGCAATGCTAGACCGTACAATTACAATGAGCAGTTCTTC.

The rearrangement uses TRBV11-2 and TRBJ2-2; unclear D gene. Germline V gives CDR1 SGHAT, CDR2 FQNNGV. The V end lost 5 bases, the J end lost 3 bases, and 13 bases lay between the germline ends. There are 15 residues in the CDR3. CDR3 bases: TGTGCCAGCAGCACCTGGACCCTGCACACCGGGGAGCTGTTTTTT. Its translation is CASSTWTLHTGELFF.

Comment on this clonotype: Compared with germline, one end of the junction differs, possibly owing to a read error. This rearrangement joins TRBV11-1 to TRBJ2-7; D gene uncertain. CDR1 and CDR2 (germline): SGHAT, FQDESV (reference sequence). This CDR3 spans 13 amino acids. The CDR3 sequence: CANSLGYLREQYF. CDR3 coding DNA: TGTGCCAACAGCTTAGGGTACCTCCGCGAGCAGTACTTC. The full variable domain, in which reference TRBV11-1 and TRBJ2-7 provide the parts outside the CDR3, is EAEVAQSPRYKITEKSQAVAFWCDPISGHATLYWYRQILGQGPELLVQFQDESVVDDSQLPKDRFSAERLKGVDSTLKIQPAELGDSAMYLCANSLGYLREQYFGPGTRLTVT.

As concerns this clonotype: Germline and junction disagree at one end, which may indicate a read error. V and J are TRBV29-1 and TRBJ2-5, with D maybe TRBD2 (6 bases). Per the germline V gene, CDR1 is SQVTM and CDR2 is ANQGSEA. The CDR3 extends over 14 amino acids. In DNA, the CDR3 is TGTAGCGATGAAAATCGGGCCGGGGGAGAGACCCAGTACTTC. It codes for CSDENRAGGETQYF.

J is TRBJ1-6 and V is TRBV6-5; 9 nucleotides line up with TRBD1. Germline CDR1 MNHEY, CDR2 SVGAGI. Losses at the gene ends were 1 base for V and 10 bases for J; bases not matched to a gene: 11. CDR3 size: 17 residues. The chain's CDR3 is CASSYWRTGAVGSPLHF. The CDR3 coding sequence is TGTGCCAGCAGTTACTGGAGGACAGGGGCAGTTGGCTCACCCCTCCACTTT.

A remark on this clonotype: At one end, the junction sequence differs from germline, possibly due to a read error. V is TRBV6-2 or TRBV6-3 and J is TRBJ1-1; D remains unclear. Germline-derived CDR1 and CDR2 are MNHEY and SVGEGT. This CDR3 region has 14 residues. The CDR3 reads CASSCSELNTEAFF. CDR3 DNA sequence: TGTGCCAGCAGTTGCTCAGAGCTGAATACTGAAGCTTTCTTT.

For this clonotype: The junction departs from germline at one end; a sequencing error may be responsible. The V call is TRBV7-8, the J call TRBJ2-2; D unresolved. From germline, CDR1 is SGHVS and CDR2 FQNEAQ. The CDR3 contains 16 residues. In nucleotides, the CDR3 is TGTGCCAGCAGCAGAATCCGAGTGGAGAACACAGGGGAGCTGTTTTTT. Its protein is CASSRIRVENTGELFF.

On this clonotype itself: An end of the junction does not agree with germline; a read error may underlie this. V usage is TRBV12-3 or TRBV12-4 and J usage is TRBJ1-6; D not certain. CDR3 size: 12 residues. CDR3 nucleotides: TGTGCAAACAGTTTAAAGAATTCACCCTTCCACTTT. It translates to CANSLKNSPFHF.

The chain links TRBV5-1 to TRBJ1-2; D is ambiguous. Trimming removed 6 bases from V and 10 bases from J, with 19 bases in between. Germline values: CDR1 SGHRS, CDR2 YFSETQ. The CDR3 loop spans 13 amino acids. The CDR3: CASNSTNAIDYTF. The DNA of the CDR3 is TGCGCCAGCAATTCGACGAACGCTATCGACTACACCTTC.

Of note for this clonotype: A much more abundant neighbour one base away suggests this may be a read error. Written as DNA, the CDR3 is TGTGCCAGCAGTCAGAGGGTATCACCCCAGTACTTC. Protein: CASSQRVSPQYF. V is TRBV28 and J is TRBJ2-5; weak D call: TRBD2 (5 bases). From germline, CDR1 is MDHEN and CDR2 SYDVKM. V lost 5 bases and J 9 bases, leaving 13 bases between the germline ends. The CDR3 sequence is 12 residues long.

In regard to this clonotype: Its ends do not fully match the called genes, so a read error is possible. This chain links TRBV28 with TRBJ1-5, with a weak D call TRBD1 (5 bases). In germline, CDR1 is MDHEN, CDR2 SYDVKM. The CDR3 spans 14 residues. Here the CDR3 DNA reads TGTGCCAACAGAAAAGGGGAAGTCAATCGGCCCCAGCATTTT. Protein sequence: CANRKGEVNRPQHF.

CDR3 DNA sequence: TGTGCCAGCAGCGCCCAGGGACTAGCAGGCTATAAGCAGTTCTTC. Residues: CASSAQGLAGYKQFF. V is TRBV6-4 and J is TRBJ2-1, with 9 bases lining up with TRBD2. Germline assignment: CDR1 MRHNA and CDR2 SNTAGT. The V gene end was trimmed by 6 bases and the J gene end by 11 bases; junction bases not matched to a gene: 14. The CDR3 sequence is 15 residues long.

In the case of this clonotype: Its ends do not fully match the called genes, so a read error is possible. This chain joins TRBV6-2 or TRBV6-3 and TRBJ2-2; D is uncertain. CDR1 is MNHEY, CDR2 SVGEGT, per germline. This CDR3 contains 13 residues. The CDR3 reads CTSSRSHTGELFF. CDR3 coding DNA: TGTACCAGCAGTAGGTCGCACACCGGGGAGCTGTTTTTT.